These 20 T cell receptor beta chains were sequenced from one sample in a study of control samples from healthy donors and cancer patients. Sequencing was performed with immunoSEQ multiplex PCR; in TCRdb, only in-frame clones are kept and a portion is missing. The sample carries approximately 7,000 clones, approximately 80% recorded once. The specimen sequenced was formalin-fixed, paraffin-embedded tissue. The receptors were gathered from a male donor with melanoma.

This clone was picked up a small number of times. This chain connects TRBV28 to TRBJ1-3; a possible D gene is TRBD1 (6 bases). The CDR3 extends over 16 amino acids. Looked up from germline, CDR1 is MDHEN and CDR2 is SYDVKM. V was shortened by 7 bases and J by 5 bases, with 21 bases between the two germline ends. The DNA for the CDR3 is TGTGCCAGCACCCCCGAGGAACAGGGTCCCCGAAACACCATATATTTT. Translation gives CASTPEEQGPRNTIYF.

This clone was counted once. This chain connects TRBV10-2 to TRBJ1-5, with D possibly matching TRBD1 (6 bases). In germline, CDR1 is WSHSY, CDR2 SAAADI. CDR3 length equals 14 residues. Trimming removed 0 bases from V and 10 bases from J, with 13 bases in between. CDR3 bases: TGCGCCAGCAGTGAGTCGCGGGGGGCTGGTCCCCAGCATTTT. Amino acid sequence: CASSESRGAGPQHF.

The rearrangement joins TRBV24-1 to TRBJ2-2; 7 bases fit TRBD1. J lost 0 bases, V lost 9 bases, and 3 bases had no gene match. In germline, CDR1 is KGHDR, CDR2 SFDVKD. The CDR3 is made up of 14 amino acids. In DNA form, the CDR3 reads TGTGCCACCCGGGACAGCTCGAACACCGGGGAGCTGTTTTTT. The encoded protein is CATRDSSNTGELFF.

This rearrangement joins TRBV11-2 to TRBJ2-5; the D call may be TRBD1 or TRBD2 (5 bases each). This CDR3 has 12 amino acids. Germline lookup yields CDR1 SGHAT and CDR2 FQNNGV. Trimming removed 5 bases at V and 7 bases at J, with 11 bases between. CDR3 sequence reads: CASSPIGGTQYF. The CDR3 DNA follows: TGTGCCAGCAGCCCAATTGGGGGGACCCAGTACTTC.

About this clone: A junction boundary mismatches the germline segment, possibly from a read error. Distinct nucleotide sequences in the sample also encode this CDR3. This sequence joins TRBV27 and TRBJ2-1; 8 bases are a match to TRBD1. The CDR3 length is 14 residues. Germline V gene sequence: CDR1 MNHEY, CDR2 SMNVEV (reference sequence). DNA of the CDR3: TGTGCCAGCAGTCCCGGGACAGGCAACAATGAGCAATTCTTC. Amino acid sequence: CASSPGTGNNEQFF.

In its sample, this clone was seen a few times. This chain uses TRBV5-1 with TRBJ2-3, with 7 bases that match TRBD1. Germline trimming cut 2 bases from V and 5 bases from J; bases unmatched to any gene: 8. The germline V gene encodes CDR1 SGHRS and CDR2 YFSETQ. There are 15 residues in the CDR3. CDR3 amino acids: CASSLPGGERDTQYF. The CDR3, as DNA: TGCGCCAGCAGCTTACCAGGGGGAGAACGAGATACGCAGTATTTT.

V is TRBV6-5 and J is TRBJ1-1; 8 positions agree with TRBD1. This CDR3 comprises 14 residues. Germline lookup yields CDR1 MNHEY and CDR2 SVGAGI. Trimming cost V 8 bases and J 11 bases; bases outside gene matches: 16. The CDR3 reads CASHIPSSQGAAFF. The DNA for the CDR3 is TGTGCCAGCCACATTCCCTCTTCGCAGGGGGCCGCTTTCTTT.

The genes are TRBV27 and TRBJ1-2; D uncertain. The V gene's germline CDR1 is MNHEY and CDR2 SMNVEV (reference sequence). There are 14 residues in the CDR3. Trimming removed 6 bases from V and 3 bases from J, with 14 bases in between. In DNA, the CDR3 is TGTGCCAGCAGCCGCCAAGGGCGCGACTATGGCTACACCTTC. Translation gives CASSRQGRDYGYTF.

This clone was found once. The chain combines TRBV18 with TRBJ1-5; D is unresolved. Germline V CDR1 and CDR2: KGHSH, LQKENI. V was shortened by 6 bases and J by 4 bases, with 10 bases between the two germline ends. The CDR3 has 13 amino acids. The CDR3 sequence is CASSPEGNQPQHF. In DNA, the CDR3 is TGTGCCAGCTCCCCGGAGGGTAATCAGCCCCAGCATTTT.

This clone was observed a single time. The rearrangement joins TRBV20-1 to TRBJ1-1; D remains unclear. Trimming removed 4 bases at V and 6 bases at J, with 9 bases between. Germline lookup yields CDR1 DFQATT and CDR2 SNEGSKA (reference sequence). This CDR3 is built from 11 residues. CDR3 residues: CSATVSPEAFF. The CDR3 coding sequence is TGCAGTGCTACAGTTAGCCCTGAAGCTTTCTTT.

The chain has TRBV9 and TRBJ2-3; D might be TRBD2 (5 bases). CDR1 is SGDLS, CDR2 YYNGEE, per germline. This CDR3 has 14 amino acids. With 7 bases removed from V and 0 bases from J, the gap between germline ends came to 12 bases. The CDR3 here is CASEGVASTDTQYF. The CDR3 coding sequence is TGTGCCAGCGAGGGAGTAGCTAGCACAGATACGCAGTATTTT.

This chain joins TRBV5-1 and TRBJ1-2, with D uncertain. Germline loops: CDR1 SGHRS, CDR2 YFSETQ. Trimming pared 4 bases from V and 5 bases from J, leaving 6 bases between. The CDR3 extends over 11 amino acids. The CDR3 nucleotides are TGCGCCAGCAGCGAGGGTTATGGCTACACCTTC. Protein: CASSEGYGYTF. The full variable domain, with the rest looked up from reference TRBV5-1 and TRBJ1-2, is KAGVTQTPRYLIKTRGQQVTLSCSPISGHRSVSWYQQTPGQGLQFLFEYFSETQRNKGNFPGRFSGRQFSNSRSEMNVSTLELGDSALYLCASSEGYGYTFGSGTRLTVV.

This rearrangement joins TRBV7-9 to TRBJ1-2; D possibly corresponds to TRBD1 (5 bases). Trimming cost V 7 bases and J 4 bases, with 22 bases left between them. This CDR3 contains 16 residues. Germline V gene lookup returns CDR1 SEHNR and CDR2 FQNEAQ (reference sequence). CDR3 nucleotide sequence: TGTGCCAGCACCGTCGGGGGACGTACCCTTGGCTATGGCTACACCTTC. Encoded protein: CASTVGGRTLGYGYTF.

This clone was seen a few times. The genes are TRBV28 and TRBJ1-1; TRBD1 agrees at 7 bases. Germline V gene lookup returns CDR1 MDHEN and CDR2 SYDVKM. This CDR3 comprises 12 residues. The ends lost 6 bases at V and 7 bases at J; junction bases unmatched: 5. CDR3 amino acids: CASSSGQDEAFF. For the CDR3, the DNA is TGTGCCAGCAGCAGCGGACAGGATGAAGCTTTCTTT.

The chain is built from TRBV5-3 and TRBJ2-7; no clear D. TRBV5-3 falls under the ORF class, with uncertain function. The CDR3 length is 8 residues. The V end was cut by 1 base, the J end by 10 bases, with 0 bases between. CDR3 amino acids: CARSLQYV. The CDR3 coding sequence is TGTGCCAGAAGCTTGCAGTACGTC.

The chain has TRBV6-2 or TRBV6-3 and TRBJ2-1; no definite D call. The germline V gene encodes CDR1 MNHEY and CDR2 SVGEGT. The V end was cut by 0 bases, the J end by 7 bases, with 10 bases between. CDR3 length: 14 residues. The CDR3 spells CASSYSSRANEQFF. The CDR3 DNA reads as TGTGCCAGCAGTTACTCGTCTCGGGCGAATGAGCAGTTCTTC.

This clone was counted only a few times. V gene TRBV20-1 combines with J gene TRBJ1-1, with TRBD1 matching 11 bases. From germline, CDR1 is DFQATT and CDR2 SNEGSKA (reference sequence). The CDR3 totals 11 residues. The trim removed 4 bases at V and 11 bases at J, leaving 3 bases unmatched. In DNA form, the CDR3 reads TGCAGTGCTATGGGACAGGGGGGGGCTTTCTTT. Translation: CSAMGQGGAFF.

The V and J genes are TRBV5-7 and TRBJ1-6, with no clear D. TRBV5-7 qualifies as an ORF whose function is uncertain. V dropped 1 base and J dropped 0 bases, with 11 bases sitting between them. The CDR3 has 17 residues. As DNA, the CDR3 is TGTGCCAGCAGCTTGATGGAGGAGAGCTCCTATAATTCACCCCTCCACTTT. The encoded protein is CASSLMEESSYNSPLHF.

For this clone: At the DNA level, this CDR3 is encoded by other sequences in the same sample as well. The rearrangement joins TRBV12-3 or TRBV12-4 to TRBJ1-1; D may be TRBD1 (5 bases). The CDR3 totals 13 residues. V shed 6 bases and J shed 4 bases, with 12 bases lying between them. The CDR3 loop reads CASSWGEGTEAFF. CDR3 sequence (DNA): TGTGCCAGCAGCTGGGGGGAGGGCACTGAAGCTTTCTTT.

This chain uses TRBV7-8 with TRBJ1-1; 10 nucleotides align to TRBD1. Trimming removed 1 base from V and 10 bases from J; junction bases left unmatched: 6. CDR1 and CDR2 from the germline V gene are SGHVS and FQNEAQ. The CDR3 runs 14 residues. The DNA for the CDR3 is TGTGCCAGCAGCTTAGTATTGGGACAGGGGCGAGCTTTCTTT. It encodes CASSLVLGQGRAFF.